The 2 T cell receptor beta chains below were found in one sample sequenced in a study of prognosis after radiotherapy for stage I lung cancer. Amplification of the TCR beta CDR3 (from genomic DNA) was done by two-round multiplex PCR. It was primers specific to each TRBV and TRBJ gene that first-round PCR used. Each CDR3 protein is one row after TCRdb ran MiXCR on the multiplex PCR reads. The data contain tens of thousands of distinct CDR3 sequences, roughly 50% of them singletons. The sample here was PBMCs, taken before or after stereotactic body radiation therapy (not recorded which). These receptors came from a donor aged 50 or older with non-small cell lung cancer.

The rearrangement uses TRBV4-1 and TRBJ1-5, with 7 nucleotides matching TRBD1. CDR1 is MGHRA and CDR2 is YSYEKL in the germline V gene. The J segment lost 3 bases and the V segment lost 1 base, leaving 9 bases of the junction unmatched. CDR3 length: 17 amino acids. CDR3 nucleotides: TGCGCCAGCAGCCAAGCCTCCCCCAGGGGGTTCAATCAGCCCCAGCATTTT. Residues: CASSQASPRGFNQPQHF.

This clonotype has a handful of counts. V gene TRBV11-2 combines with J gene TRBJ2-3; D gene uncertain. Trimming pared 0 bases from V and 0 bases from J, leaving 7 bases between. CDR3 length: 15 residues. Germline V gene lookup returns CDR1 SGHAT and CDR2 FQNNGV. The CDR3 DNA sequence: TGTGCCAGCAGCTTAGACGTAAGCAGCACAGATACGCAGTATTTT. This translates into CASSLDVSSTDTQYF.